The T cell receptor beta chain under discussion was sequenced for a study of cytomegalovirus exposure and HLA in healthy donors. The overall study: Earlier, roughly 180 million T cells were analyzed, and more than 100 million unique TCR beta sequences were found among them. Findings and limits, study-wide: Later analysis revealed greater clonal expansion in HLA-associated TCR beta chains than in equally common others. In a later analysis, TCR beta V- and J-gene trimming showed a link to a missense DCLRE1C variant.

A note on this clone: Its specificity is not known.

Researchers ran the PCR with 60 Vbeta and 13 Jbeta primers. Per the study methods: As a later analysis found, there were 80 million or so unique TCR beta chains, of which roughly 11 million were shared. Produced via immunoSEQ multiplex PCR; TCRdb's table is partial and in-frame only. V, J and clone size reflect that table, while D and trimming were determined from the DNA. Found here are some 130,000 clones, 80% of them singletons; the top ten hold 1%. The germline V gene encodes CDR1 SGHTS and CDR2 YDEGEE. CDR3 length equals 16 residues. With V trimmed by 5 bases and J by 4 bases, 6 bases remained unmatched.

The TCR sequence derives from a man aged 35 to 55 in good health and CMV-seronegative. The specimen sequenced was PBMCs. This chain joins TRBV5-8 and TRBJ1-6; 10 bases line up with TRBD1. DNA for the CDR3: TGTGCCAGCAGTCTGGGACAGGGGAGATATAATTCACCCCTCCACTTT. Translation: CASSLGQGRYNSPLHF.